The 20 T cell receptor beta chains given below trace back to one sample, sequenced in a study of cytomegalovirus exposure and HLA in healthy donors. PCR amplification relied on 60 Vbeta primers (plus 13 Jbeta primers). TCRdb keeps only in-frame clones here, not all; method: immunoSEQ multiplex PCR. Among some 130,000 clones listed, around 80% were seen once. Source material: PBMCs. The receptors were gathered from a human donor in good health.

This clone has just one count. This rearrangement joins TRBV5-4 to TRBJ1-1; 7 bases fit TRBD1. V gave up 3 bases and J gave up 0 bases; unmatched junction bases: 2. CDR3 length equals 14 residues. Germline CDR1 SGHNT, CDR2 YYREEE (reference sequence). The CDR3 coding sequence is TGTGCCAGCAGCTGGGACAGTATGAACACTGAAGCTTTCTTT. It encodes CASSWDSMNTEAFF.

The V gene is TRBV5-4, the J gene TRBJ1-1, with D maybe TRBD1 (6 bases). The germline V gene has CDR1 SGHNT and CDR2 YYREEE (reference sequence). CDR3 length: 15 amino acids. V was shortened by 0 bases and J by 1 base, with 10 bases between the two germline ends. The CDR3 region is CASSLAGASNTEAFF. The CDR3 region has the DNA TGTGCCAGCAGCTTGGCAGGGGCCTCGAACACTGAAGCTTTCTTT. The full variable domain, completed using reference TRBV5-4 and TRBJ1-1, is ETGVTQSPTHLIKTRGQQVTLRCSSQSGHNTVSWYQQALGQGPQFIFQYYREEENGRGNFPPRFSGLQFPNYSSELNVNALELDDSALYLCASSLAGASNTEAFFGQGTRLTVV.

V is TRBV4-2 and J is TRBJ2-5; D is possibly TRBD2 (5 bases). Germline V CDR1 and CDR2: LGHNA, YNFKEQ. V lost 2 bases, J lost 3 bases, and 10 bases lay in between. The CDR3 is 14 amino acids. CDR3 bases: TGTGCCAGCAGCCAATTCGGGGTAGAAGAGACCCAGTACTTC. This codes for CASSQFGVEETQYF.

The chain employs TRBV2 and TRBJ2-3; D gene unclear. V was shortened by 7 bases and J by 2 bases, with 10 bases between the two germline ends. The V gene's germline CDR1 is SNHLY and CDR2 FYNNEI. CDR3 length: 13 amino acids. The CDR3 spells CASTQAHTDTQYF. The CDR3 DNA sequence: TGTGCCAGCACCCAGGCACACACAGATACGCAGTATTTT.

J is TRBJ2-3 and V is TRBV4-1; TRBD2 agrees at 10 bases. The CDR3 sequence is 16 residues long. Germline CDR1 is MGHRA and CDR2 is YSYEKL. V shed 3 bases, J shed 4 bases, and the junction held 7 bases outside the gene matches. CDR3 nucleotides: TGCGCCAGCAGCCAGGGAGCGGGGGGGCCGGCAGATACGCAGTATTTT. Amino acid sequence: CASSQGAGGPADTQYF.

This clone was recorded only once. This chain uses TRBV18 with TRBJ2-2; perhaps TRBD2 as D (6 bases). CDR1 and CDR2 (germline): KGHSH, LQKENI. The V gene lost 8 bases and the J gene lost 7 bases, with 14 bases spanning the gap. There are 13 residues in the CDR3. CDR3 protein: CASRPLGGGELFF. In nucleotides, the CDR3 is TGTGCCAGCCGCCCACTCGGGGGCGGGGAGCTGTTTTTT.

The chain links TRBV11-1 to TRBJ2-1, with 8 bases matching TRBD2. The germline CDR1 and CDR2 sequences are SGHAT and FQDESV (reference sequence). With V trimmed by 6 bases and J by 7 bases, 5 bases remained unmatched. CDR3 length: 13 amino acids. DNA of the CDR3: TGTGCCAGCAGTCGACCGGGGGGGAATGAGCAGTTCTTC. Its protein is CASSRPGGNEQFF.

The rearrangement links TRBV2 to TRBJ1-4; 8 bases align to TRBD1. Looked up from germline, CDR1 is SNHLY and CDR2 is FYNNEI. After removal of 1 base from V and 8 bases from J, the junction contained 3 bases not matched to a gene. The CDR3 is made up of 14 amino acids. The CDR3 spells CASSEVRGQEKLFF. CDR3 nucleotides: TGTGCCAGCAGTGAAGTCAGGGGGCAGGAAAAACTGTTTTTT.

CDR3 sequence: CASSLLAGGPSTDTQYF. CDR3 nucleotide sequence: TGTGCCAGCAGTTTACTAGCGGGGGGTCCTAGCACAGATACGCAGTATTTT. V is TRBV27 and J is TRBJ2-3; 11 bases line up with TRBD2. Germline trimming cut 2 bases from V and 0 bases from J; bases unmatched to any gene: 4. The CDR3 length is 17 residues. Germline V CDR1 and CDR2: MNHEY, SMNVEV (reference sequence).

In its sample, this clone was seen a few times. The DNA for the CDR3 is TGTGCCAGCAGCCTGGTGCTGTTCGGGGGGGGCAATGAGCAGTTCTTC. Its translation is CASSLVLFGGGNEQFF. This chain connects TRBV5-4 to TRBJ2-1; 8 bases align to TRBD2. J gave up 6 bases and V 4 bases, and 12 bases lay outside the gene matches. CDR3 length: 16 amino acids. Germline V gene lookup returns CDR1 SGHNT and CDR2 YYREEE (reference sequence).

The J gene is TRBJ2-7, the V gene TRBV15; weak D call: TRBD1 (5 bases). V lost 0 bases to trimming and J lost 2 bases, with 11 bases between them. The germline V gene has CDR1 LNHNV and CDR2 YYDKDF (reference sequence). This CDR3 is built from 15 residues. The CDR3 sequence: CATSRDRQPAYEQYF. DNA for the CDR3: TGTGCCACCAGCAGAGATAGACAGCCGGCCTACGAGCAGTACTTC. The variable domain in full, completed from reference TRBV15 and TRBJ2-7, reads DAMVIQNPRYQVTQFGKPVTLSCSQTLNHNVMYWYQQKSSQAPKLLFHYYDKDFNNEADTPDNFQSRRPNTSFCFLDIRSPGLGDTAMYLCATSRDRQPAYEQYFGPGTRLTVT.

The chain is built from TRBV19 and TRBJ1-2; D gene uncertain. Germline V lookup: CDR1 LNHDA, CDR2 SQIVND (reference sequence). The CDR3 has 11 amino acids. V was trimmed by 6 bases and J by 8 bases, leaving 10 bases between them. CDR3 protein: CASSQRGGYTF. CDR3 bases: TGTGCCAGTAGCCAGAGAGGGGGCTACACCTTC.

This chain uses TRBV15 with TRBJ2-7, with D tentatively TRBD1 (5 bases). V shed 1 base and J shed 6 bases, with 13 bases lying between them. This CDR3 contains 14 residues. CDR1 and CDR2 from the germline V gene are LNHNV and YYDKDF (reference sequence). The CDR3 region has the DNA TGTGCCACCAGCAGAGGTGATAGGGGCGCCGAGCAGTACTTC. This codes for CATSRGDRGAEQYF.

V is TRBV15 and J is TRBJ2-7; 10 nucleotides align to TRBD2. V trimming: 8 bases; J trimming: 1 base; junction bases outside the gene matches: 8. This CDR3 contains 15 residues. Germline lookup yields CDR1 LNHNV and CDR2 YYDKDF (reference sequence). CDR3 residues: CATSTGTSVSYEQYF. The CDR3 coding sequence is TGTGCCACCTCAACCGGGACTAGCGTTTCCTACGAGCAGTACTTC.

This clone was picked up a small number of times. The V gene is TRBV6-1, the J gene TRBJ2-6, with D perhaps TRBD1 (6 bases). Germline-derived CDR1 and CDR2 are MNHNS and SASEGT. This CDR3 contains 15 residues. The V and J ends lost 6 bases and 2 bases respectively, with 11 bases between them. This CDR3 is CASRPRQAGANVLTF. CDR3 DNA sequence: TGTGCCAGCAGACCGAGACAGGCTGGGGCCAACGTCCTGACTTTC.

The V and J genes are TRBV19 and TRBJ2-5; TRBD1 matches 8 bases. Trimming took 7 bases from V and 5 from J; bases not matched to a gene: 9. Germline lookup yields CDR1 LNHDA and CDR2 SQIVND (reference sequence). The CDR3 is 14 amino acids. The CDR3 spells CASKGQGAAETQYF. The CDR3 region has the DNA TGTGCCAGTAAGGGGCAGGGGGCCGCGGAGACCCAGTACTTC.

This chain connects TRBV28 to TRBJ1-5, with D possibly matching TRBD1 (5 bases). The CDR3 length is 14 residues. The germline gives CDR1 MDHEN, CDR2 SYDVKM. V was pared by 6 bases and J by 3 bases, with 12 bases between. For the CDR3, the DNA is TGTGCCAGCAGGCCGGGACTGATCAATCAGCCCCAGCATTTT. Residues: CASRPGLINQPQHF.

This clone was recorded once. This chain links TRBV5-4 with TRBJ1-2; D is possibly TRBD1 (5 bases). The CDR3 contains 13 residues. V gave up 3 bases and J gave up 9 bases, with 15 bases separating them. CDR1 SGHNT and CDR2 YYREEE come from the germline V gene (reference sequence). This chain's CDR3 is CASSSQGTRRYTF. The CDR3 bases are TGTGCCAGCAGCTCCCAGGGAACGAGGCGCTACACCTTC.

This clone was recorded a few times. The chain couples TRBV5-8 to TRBJ1-2; D might be TRBD1 (5 bases). The CDR3 is 15 residues long. Germline V lookup: CDR1 SGHTS, CDR2 YDEGEE. V lost 0 bases and J lost 4, with 13 bases in between. CDR3 residues: CASSLVGGAGYGYTF. The CDR3 DNA reads as TGTGCCAGCAGCTTGGTCGGGGGAGCGGGCTATGGCTACACCTTC.

The V call is TRBV18, the J call TRBJ2-3, with D possibly TRBD1 on 6 matching bases. V was pared by 3 bases and J by 11 bases, with 9 bases between. There are 11 residues in the CDR3. CDR1 and CDR2 (germline): KGHSH, LQKENI. The CDR3 sequence: CASSPPGQQYF. The CDR3 coding sequence is TGTGCCAGCTCACCGCCGGGACAGCAGTATTTT. Together with reference TRBV18 and TRBJ2-3, the CDR3 gives the full variable domain: NAGVMQNPRHLVRRRGQEARLRCSPMKGHSHVYWYRQLPEEGLKFMVYLQKENIIDESGMPKERFSAEFPKEGPSILRIQQVVRGDSAAYFCASSPPGQQYFGPGTRLTVL.